The entry below gives a single T cell receptor (beta chain) sequence along with its context. The junction had 6 bases not matched to a gene; V was cut back by 4 bases and J by 5 bases. The CDR3 runs 15 residues. Germline V gene lookup returns CDR1 LGHDT and CDR2 YNNKEL (reference sequence). These data are taken from a study of blood T cell repertoires in COVID-19. Generated by immunoSEQ multiplex PCR, the TCRdb table keeps only in-frame clones and is missing some. The sample has 150,000 to 200,000 clones, 90% seen once; the top ten hold 15% to 20%. The material sequenced was peripheral blood. The chain combines TRBV3-1 (or the pseudogene TRBV3-2) with TRBJ2-1; 9 bases map to TRBD2. This clonotype was obtained from a man in his 60s with active or convalescent COVID-19. CDR3 coding DNA: TGTGCCAGCAGCCCCGAGCGGGAGGCCCACAATGAGCAGTTCTTC. Its protein is CASSPEREAHNEQFF.